Each of the 9 T cell receptor beta chains below was sequenced from the same sample in a study of CD8+ T cells in alopecia areata. TCR sequencing used cDNA made by reverse transcription of extracted RNA. Some clones are missing from TCRdb's copy, which holds only in-frame ones; the method was immunoSEQ multiplex PCR. The sample consists of 200,000 or so clones, more than 50% of them appearing once. The sequencing sample was made of CD8+ T cells sorted from blood. These receptors all come from a human donor in good health.

The chain recombines TRBV30 with TRBJ2-7, with a weak D call TRBD1 (6 bases). Germline CDR1 GTSNPN, CDR2 SVGIG (reference sequence). The CDR3 is made up of 13 amino acids. V dropped 2 bases and J dropped 1 base, with 9 bases sitting between them. The DNA of the CDR3 is TGTGCCTGGAGTTTTGGACAGTCCTACGAGCAGTACTTC. This encodes CAWSFGQSYEQYF.

The chain has TRBV4-2 and TRBJ2-7; a weak D match, TRBD1 (5 bases). The CDR3 is 14 amino acids. V was trimmed by 1 base and J by 2 bases, leaving 9 bases between them. Looked up from germline, CDR1 is LGHNA and CDR2 is YNFKEQ. This CDR3 reads CASSQARDPYEQYF. For the CDR3, the DNA is TGTGCCAGCAGCCAAGCCAGGGATCCCTACGAGCAGTACTTC.

This clone appeared a single time. The chain uses TRBV2 and TRBJ1-5; the match to TRBD1 covers 10 bases. Per germline, CDR1 SNHLY and CDR2 FYNNEI. The CDR3 has 15 amino acids. J gave up 7 bases and V 8 bases, and 11 bases lay outside the gene matches. CDR3 sequence: CASQSGTGDGQPQHF. CDR3 coding DNA: TGTGCCAGCCAATCTGGGACAGGGGACGGACAGCCCCAGCATTTT.

Only a few counts were recorded for this clone. Other nucleotide sequences in the sample specify the same CDR3. This chain links TRBV27 with TRBJ2-7; D perhaps matches TRBD1 (6 bases). The CDR3 covers 13 residues. CDR1 and CDR2 (germline): MNHEY, SMNVEV (reference sequence). Trimming took 3 bases from V and 3 from J, leaving 9 bases between them. CDR3 sequence: CASSLSGDYEQYF. DNA of the CDR3: TGTGCCAGCAGTTTGTCAGGGGACTACGAGCAGTACTTC.

J is TRBJ2-7 and V is TRBV11-2; D is unresolved. The germline V gene has CDR1 SGHAT and CDR2 FQNNGV. V lost 2 bases, J lost 7 bases, and 12 bases lay in between. There are 13 residues in the CDR3. CDR3 loop: CASSLWVSGEQYF. Here the CDR3 DNA reads TGTGCCAGCAGCTTATGGGTGTCCGGGGAGCAGTACTTC.

V and J are TRBV4-1 and TRBJ1-1; maybe TRBD1 (6 bases). Germline loops: CDR1 MGHRA, CDR2 YSYEKL. The germline V and J ends were trimmed by 4 bases and 6 bases, with 18 bases remaining between them. The CDR3 is made up of 15 amino acids. The CDR3 loop reads CASSRHGPGQSEAFF. The DNA of the CDR3 is TGCGCCAGCAGCCGCCACGGGCCAGGACAGTCTGAAGCTTTCTTT.

This sequence joins TRBV6-5 and TRBJ1-3, with TRBD1 matching over 11 bases. CDR1 and CDR2 from the germline V gene are MNHEY and SVGAGI. The CDR3 has 15 residues. J gave up 4 bases and V 6 bases, and 5 bases lay outside the gene matches. DNA of the CDR3: TGTGCCAGCAGGCCGGACAGGGGGCAGGGAAACACCATATATTTT. The encoded protein is CASRPDRGQGNTIYF.

The genes are TRBV5-6 and TRBJ1-5, with a weak D call TRBD1 (5 bases). Between the trimmed V and J ends, which lost 4 bases and 4 bases, there was a span of 6 bases. This CDR3 is built from 12 residues. Germline CDR1 is SGHDT and CDR2 is YYEEEE. The CDR3 sequence: CASSEGNQPQHF. CDR3 nucleotide sequence: TGTGCCAGCAGCGAGGGGAATCAGCCCCAGCATTTT.

The chain has TRBV4-1 and TRBJ1-2; a possible D gene is TRBD1 (6 bases). CDR1 MGHRA and CDR2 YSYEKL come from the germline V gene. Trimming cost V 5 bases and J 8 bases, with 18 bases left between them. The CDR3 runs to 14 residues. In DNA, the CDR3 is TGCGCCAGCAGCAAGGGGTCTGACAGGTTCGGCTACACCTTC. It translates to CASSKGSDRFGYTF.